These 29 T cell receptor beta chains were all obtained from the same sample, sequenced in a study of blood T cell repertoires in COVID-19. TCRdb's copy holds only in-frame clones and misses some; the assay was immunoSEQ multiplex PCR. The sample lists 50,000 or so clones; around 86% were seen once. Sequencing used peripheral blood. These receptors all come from a woman aged 60-70 years with acute or convalescent COVID-19.

The chain has TRBV29-1 and TRBJ1-1; TRBD1 matches at 8 bases. Germline V gene sequence: CDR1 SQVTM, CDR2 ANQGSEA. V was pared by 7 bases and J by 7 bases, with 5 bases of the junction left unmatched. The CDR3 is 11 amino acids. CDR3 nucleotide sequence: TGCAGCGCCGGACAGGGTATTGAAGCTTTCTTT. It encodes CSAGQGIEAFF.

This chain links TRBV6-5 with TRBJ2-7; possibly TRBD2 for D (6 bases). Trimming removed 6 bases from V and 0 bases from J, with 9 bases in between. Per the germline V gene, CDR1 is MNHEY and CDR2 is SVGAGI. The length of the CDR3 is 13 residues. The CDR3 DNA follows: TGTGCCAGCAGGCCCGGGGGCTCCTACGAGCAGTACTTC. Its protein is CASRPGGSYEQYF.

The rearrangement links TRBV3-1 (or the pseudogene TRBV3-2) to TRBJ1-2, with TRBD1 matching over 9 bases. Germline CDR1 is LGHDT and CDR2 is YNNKEL (reference sequence). This CDR3 region has 15 residues. With 5 bases clipped from V and 3 bases from J, the junction kept 7 bases outside the gene matches. The CDR3 reads CASSEDRGRDYGYTF. In nucleotides, the CDR3 is TGTGCCAGCAGCGAGGACAGGGGCCGGGACTATGGCTACACCTTC.

The J gene is TRBJ1-2, the V gene TRBV6-6; 8 bases align to TRBD1. Losses at the gene ends were 5 bases for V and 3 bases for J; bases not matched to a gene: 2. This CDR3 region has 13 residues. Germline CDR1 is MNHNY and CDR2 is SVGAGI (reference sequence). The CDR3 spells CASSADRDYGYTF. CDR3 coding DNA: TGTGCCAGCAGTGCGGACAGGGACTATGGCTACACCTTC.

This sequence joins TRBV7-9 and TRBJ2-1; 8 positions agree with TRBD1. With 5 bases clipped from V and 1 base from J, the junction kept 4 bases outside the gene matches. CDR3 length equals 15 residues. Germline V lookup: CDR1 SEHNR, CDR2 FQNEAQ (reference sequence). The CDR3 here is CASSLRQGSYNEQFF. CDR3 DNA sequence: TGTGCCAGCAGCCTCCGACAGGGGTCCTACAATGAGCAGTTCTTC.

The chain links TRBV24-1 to TRBJ2-1, with TRBD2 as a possible D gene (6 bases). Trimming stripped 2 bases from V and 4 bases from J, with 14 bases between. The CDR3 is 16 residues long. The V gene's germline CDR1 is KGHDR and CDR2 SFDVKD. In DNA form, the CDR3 reads TGTGCCACCAGTGATTCGGAGGGAAGGGAGTACAATGAGCAGTTCTTC. Amino acids: CATSDSEGREYNEQFF.

This clone was counted once. The rearrangement links TRBV6-5 to TRBJ1-1, with D possibly being TRBD1 (5 bases). The germline V gene has CDR1 MNHEY and CDR2 SVGAGI. This CDR3 comprises 13 residues. Trimming removed 5 bases at V and 5 bases at J, with 12 bases between. In nucleotides, the CDR3 is TGTGCCAGCAGTACGCGGACAATGACTGAAGCTTTCTTT. It is translated as CASSTRTMTEAFF.

This clone has just one count. The V and J genes are TRBV9 and TRBJ2-2, with 7 positions matching TRBD1. This CDR3 is built from 17 residues. Looked up from germline, CDR1 is SGDLS and CDR2 is YYNGEE. V lost 4 bases, J lost 1 base, and 10 bases stayed unmatched. CDR3 residues: CASSTPKRTGNTGELFF. The CDR3 nucleotides read TGTGCCAGCAGCACCCCTAAGAGGACAGGGAACACCGGGGAGCTGTTTTTT.

For the CDR3, the DNA is TGTGCCAGCTCAATACGACAGCCCGCGTCTGGAAACACCATATATTTT. Its protein product is CASSIRQPASGNTIYF. The V gene is TRBV18, the J gene TRBJ1-3; TRBD1 is a possible D gene (5 bases). V gave up 5 bases and J gave up 1 base, with 15 bases separating them. This CDR3 has 16 residues. Looked up from germline, CDR1 is KGHSH and CDR2 is LQKENI.

This clone has only one observation. This chain links TRBV5-4 with TRBJ2-3; 8 bases map to TRBD2. The CDR3 is 15 amino acids. J was trimmed by 5 bases and V by 4 bases; bases with no gene match: 9. Germline V gives CDR1 SGHNT, CDR2 YYREEE (reference sequence). The CDR3: CASSETGTRGDTQYF. As DNA, the CDR3 is TGTGCCAGCAGCGAAACCGGGACTAGAGGAGATACGCAGTATTTT. Complete variable domain (other parts from reference TRBV5-4 and TRBJ2-3): ETGVTQSPTHLIKTRGQQVTLRCSSQSGHNTVSWYQQALGQGPQFIFQYYREEENGRGNFPPRFSGLQFPNYSSELNVNALELDDSALYLCASSETGTRGDTQYFGPGTRLTVL.

V usage is TRBV11-2 and J usage is TRBJ1-1, with D maybe TRBD1 (6 bases). CDR1 and CDR2 (germline): SGHAT, FQNNGV. The V end lost 5 bases, the J end lost 4 bases, and 26 bases lay between the germline ends. This CDR3 comprises 18 residues. The CDR3, as DNA: TGTGCCAGCAGCGCCGGACAGAGATACCCCCCTTTAGGCACTGAAGCTTTCTTT. Translating it yields CASSAGQRYPPLGTEAFF.

The V and J genes are TRBV29-1 and TRBJ1-1, with D maybe TRBD1 (6 bases). The CDR3 loop spans 11 amino acids. V was cut by 6 bases and J by 3 bases, with 8 bases left in between. CDR1 is SQVTM, CDR2 ANQGSEA, per germline. DNA of the CDR3: TGCAGCGTATACAGGGACACTGAAGCTTTCTTT. This sequence encodes CSVYRDTEAFF.

This rearrangement joins TRBV5-1 to TRBJ2-3; 9 nucleotides agree with TRBD2. J was trimmed by 4 bases and V by 4 bases; bases with no gene match: 16. Germline V lookup: CDR1 SGHRS, CDR2 YFSETQ. The CDR3 runs to 18 residues. DNA of the CDR3: TGCGCCAGCAGCCCGTTTGGGGCTAGCGGGGCGCCCTCAGATACGCAGTATTTT. Its protein is CASSPFGASGAPSDTQYF. Drawing the rest from reference TRBV5-1 and TRBJ2-3, the complete variable domain is KAGVTQTPRYLIKTRGQQVTLSCSPISGHRSVSWYQQTPGQGLQFLFEYFSETQRNKGNFPGRFSGRQFSNSRSEMNVSTLELGDSALYLCASSPFGASGAPSDTQYFGPGTRLTVL.

The chain joins TRBV3-1 (or the pseudogene TRBV3-2) to TRBJ2-3, with TRBD2 matching 9 bases. CDR3 size: 17 residues. The V and J ends lost 1 base and 2 bases, in that order; junction bases with no gene match: 7. Germline CDR1 and CDR2: LGHDT and YNNKEL (reference sequence). In DNA, the CDR3 is TGTGCCAGCAGCCAAGGCCAAACTAGCGGGTTCACAGATACGCAGTATTTT. Its translation is CASSQGQTSGFTDTQYF.

The chain employs TRBV6-5 and TRBJ2-7; maybe TRBD1 (6 bases). The CDR3 is 14 residues long. V was cut by 6 bases and J by 3 bases, with 15 bases left in between. CDR1 and CDR2 from the germline V gene are MNHEY and SVGAGI. The chain's CDR3 is CASSGRDTRYEQYF. CDR3 sequence (DNA): TGTGCCAGCAGCGGACGGGACACTCGCTACGAGCAGTACTTC.

The chain uses TRBV30 and TRBJ1-3; D unresolved. Trimming took 5 bases from V and 4 from J, leaving 6 bases between them. The CDR3 contains 11 residues. The V gene's germline CDR1 is GTSNPN and CDR2 SVGIG (reference sequence). The CDR3 bases are TGTGCCTGGCCACAAGGAAACACCATATATTTT. Translated: CAWPQGNTIYF.

The chain combines TRBV29-1 with TRBJ1-2, with D tentatively TRBD1 (6 bases). Between the trimmed V and J ends, which lost 6 bases and 7 bases, there was a span of 24 bases. The CDR3 length is 15 residues. Per germline, CDR1 SQVTM and CDR2 ANQGSEA. The CDR3 region has the DNA TGCAGCGTGGGGCGACTCGAGACAGGCGTCAGTGGCTACACCTTC. Translating gives CSVGRLETGVSGYTF.

A single count supports this clone. The rearrangement joins TRBV5-8 to TRBJ2-1; D is ambiguous. V was clipped by 2 bases and J by 6 bases, with 9 bases between them. CDR1 is SGHTS and CDR2 is YDEGEE in the germline V gene. The CDR3 runs to 13 residues. The CDR3 loop reads CASSFGKINEQFF. The CDR3 DNA is TGTGCCAGCAGCTTCGGTAAGATCAATGAGCAGTTCTTC.

The rearrangement uses TRBV11-1 and TRBJ1-6; D is undetermined. The length of the CDR3 is 15 residues. V lost 4 bases and J 7 bases, leaving 14 bases between the germline ends. CDR1 SGHAT and CDR2 FQDESV come from the germline V gene (reference sequence). The CDR3 nucleotides are TGTGCCAGCAGCTCCCGGCCGGGTGGGAATTCACCCCTCCACTTT. It yields the protein CASSSRPGGNSPLHF.

This chain uses TRBV5-5 with TRBJ2-7; TRBD1 matches at 9 bases. The CDR3 is 13 residues long. The ends lost 5 bases at V and 5 bases at J; junction bases unmatched: 5. Germline V gene lookup returns CDR1 SGHKS and CDR2 YYEKEE (reference sequence). The DNA of the CDR3 is TGTGCCAGCAGTTGGACAGGGGTTGACGAGCAGTACTTC. It is translated as CASSWTGVDEQYF.

The chain recombines TRBV7-9 with TRBJ1-5, with D perhaps matching TRBD1 (6 bases). Germline V gives CDR1 SEHNR, CDR2 FQNEAQ (reference sequence). The ends were cut back, 5 bases at V and 4 bases at J, with 9 bases in the middle. This CDR3 contains 13 residues. CDR3 nucleotides: TGTGCCAGCAGCCCGGACAGTAATCAGCCCCAGCATTTT. This gives the protein CASSPDSNQPQHF.

This clone was counted only a few times. J is TRBJ2-7 and V is TRBV29-1, with D uncertain. V lost 4 bases and J lost 1, with 8 bases in between. Germline V gene lookup returns CDR1 SQVTM and CDR2 ANQGSEA. The CDR3 is made up of 12 amino acids. The CDR3 spells CSVAAGSYEQYF. The CDR3 region has the DNA TGCAGCGTTGCTGCAGGATCCTACGAGCAGTACTTC.

This clone was seen only a few times. The chain has TRBV6-5 and TRBJ1-4, with TRBD1 as a possible D gene (6 bases). The V end lost 0 bases, the J end lost 4 bases, and 9 bases lay between the germline ends. Germline CDR1 and CDR2: MNHEY and SVGAGI. The CDR3 runs 15 residues. The CDR3 reads CASSYSNRDNEKLFF. CDR3 in DNA: TGTGCCAGCAGTTACTCGAACAGGGATAATGAAAAACTGTTTTTT.

The chain joins TRBV9 to TRBJ2-7; tentatively, D is TRBD2 (6 bases). Germline CDR1 is SGDLS and CDR2 is YYNGEE. Trimming removed 0 bases from V and 0 bases from J, with 13 bases in between. CDR3 length equals 16 residues. For the CDR3, the DNA is TGTGCCAGCAGCGTAGGGGGTAGCGGCAGCTCCTACGAGCAGTACTTC. It is translated as CASSVGGSGSSYEQYF.

The chain couples TRBV9 to TRBJ1-4; D remains ambiguous. Trimming cost V 0 bases and J 7 bases, with 16 bases left between them. The CDR3 covers 16 residues. Germline-derived CDR1 and CDR2 are SGDLS and YYNGEE. DNA for the CDR3: TGTGCCAGCAGCGTAGCCGTGGCAGCACAGTCTGAAAAACTGTTTTTT. Amino acids: CASSVAVAAQSEKLFF.

This clone appeared a single time. The CDR3 DNA follows: TGTGCCAGCAGTTTCGCAGGGCCGACTGAAGCTTTCTTT. Its translation: CASSFAGPTEAFF. The chain carries TRBV12-3 or TRBV12-4 and TRBJ1-1, with D maybe TRBD1 (5 bases). Trimming removed 3 bases at V and 5 bases at J, with 10 bases between. This CDR3 region has 13 residues.

This chain uses TRBV7-9 with TRBJ1-2; D not certain. Germline V gene lookup returns CDR1 SEHNR and CDR2 FQNEAQ (reference sequence). This CDR3 is built from 15 residues. Trimming pared 5 bases from V and 8 bases from J, leaving 21 bases between. For the CDR3, the DNA is TGTGCCAGCAGCGCCCATGGGCAGGCCAATCTAGGCTACACCTTC. Translating gives CASSAHGQANLGYTF.

The J gene is TRBJ1-1, the V gene TRBV18; the match to TRBD1 covers 8 bases. V trimming: 2 bases; J trimming: 10 bases; junction bases outside the gene matches: 9. CDR1 is KGHSH and CDR2 is LQKENI in the germline V gene. The CDR3 is 14 amino acids. The CDR3: CASSPGGTGPGAFF. DNA of the CDR3: TGTGCCAGCTCACCAGGGGGGACAGGACCAGGAGCTTTCTTT.

This clone was found a few times. The V and J genes are TRBV7-8 and TRBJ2-7, with 9 bases aligning to TRBD1. CDR3 length: 14 amino acids. Germline CDR1 is SGHVS and CDR2 is FQNEAQ. The junction had 6 bases not matched to a gene; V was cut back by 5 bases and J by 4 bases. This CDR3 is CASSPGTGRYEQYF. The CDR3 nucleotides read TGTGCCAGCAGCCCCGGGACAGGGAGATACGAGCAGTACTTC. Based on the CDR3 plus reference TRBV7-8 and TRBJ2-7, the full variable domain is GAGVSQSPRYKVAKRGQDVALRCDPISGHVSLFWYQQALGQGPEFLTYFQNEAQLDKSGLPSDRFFAERPEGSVSTLKIQRTQQEDSAVYLCASSPGTGRYEQYFGPGTRLTVT.